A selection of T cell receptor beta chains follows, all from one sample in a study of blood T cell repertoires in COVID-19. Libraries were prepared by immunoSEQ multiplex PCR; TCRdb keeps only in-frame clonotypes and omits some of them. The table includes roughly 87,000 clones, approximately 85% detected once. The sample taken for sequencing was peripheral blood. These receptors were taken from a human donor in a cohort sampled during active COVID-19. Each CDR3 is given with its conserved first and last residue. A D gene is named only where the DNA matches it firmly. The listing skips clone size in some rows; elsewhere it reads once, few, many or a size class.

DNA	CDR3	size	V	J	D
TGTGCCACTATAAACGAAAACAGGGATGGCTACACCTTC	CATINENRDGYTF	-	TRBV28	TRBJ1-2	-
TGTGCCAGCAGCTTACGGGAAAGCTCCTATAATTCACCCCTCCACTTT	CASSLRESSYNSPLHF	-	TRBV5-6	TRBJ1-6	-
TGTGCCAGCAGTCGGACAGGACAATATGGCTACACCTTC	CASSRTGQYGYTF	-	TRBV27	TRBJ1-2	TRBD1
TGTGCCAGTAGTCCGTTGCGGGGGGGCCGGGCAGATACGCAGTATTTT	CASSPLRGGRADTQYF	-	TRBV19	TRBJ2-3	TRBD2
TGTGCCAGCAGCGATAGCGGAGCTTACGAGCAGTACTTC	CASSDSGAYEQYF	-	TRBV6-5	TRBJ2-7	-
TGTGCCAGCAGCCCAAGTGCGGGAGGGGAGACCCAGTACTTC	CASSPSAGGETQYF	-	TRBV7-3	TRBJ2-5	TRBD2
TGTGCCAGCAGCCAAGATCAGCAGGGGCGAGGGGAGTACTTC	CASSQDQQGRGEYF	-	TRBV3-1/TRBV3-2	TRBJ2-7	-
TGTGCCACCAGCAGAGATCCAGGGACACCACTCCGCACAGATACGCAGTATTTT	CATSRDPGTPLRTDTQYF	-	TRBV15	TRBJ2-3	-
TGTGCCAGCAGCCAAGCGGGACAGACTAACACCGGGGAGCTGTTTTTT	CASSQAGQTNTGELFF	-	TRBV3-1/TRBV3-2	TRBJ2-2	TRBD1
TGTGCCACCGAGGGACAGCGCGGCACCGGGGAGCTGTTTTTT	CATEGQRGTGELFF	-	TRBV19	TRBJ2-2	TRBD1
TGTGCCAGCAGTTTAGCTACAGGGGGGAAGACCCAGTACTTC	CASSLATGGKTQYF	-	TRBV27	TRBJ2-5	TRBD1
TGTGCCAGCAGCTTGGGTGTAGGGCCGGGGTCCGATACGCAGTATTTT	CASSLGVGPGSDTQYF	few	TRBV5-5	TRBJ2-3	-
TGTGCCAGTAGTAATAGGGCAGGGGACTACGAGCAGTACTTC	CASSNRAGDYEQYF	-	TRBV19	TRBJ2-7	-
TGTGCCAGCAGCTTAGAGGGACAGGGGTACAATGAGCAGTTCTTC	CASSLEGQGYNEQFF	-	TRBV7-9	TRBJ2-1	TRBD1
TGTGCCAGCAGTTTATCGGGGCAGTCTGGCTACACCTTC	CASSLSGQSGYTF	-	TRBV27	TRBJ1-2	-
TGTGCCAGCAGCCGACTGGCGAAGGGCTACACCTTC	CASSRLAKGYTF	-	TRBV28	TRBJ1-2	-
TGTGCCAGCAGCCCCCTGGGAGGGAGCAATCAGCCCCAGCATTTT	CASSPLGGSNQPQHF	-	TRBV7-2	TRBJ1-5	-
TGTGCCAGCAGCTTAGCCAGGACAGGGGGCGGTTCACCCCTCCACTTT	CASSLARTGGGSPLHF	-	TRBV7-2	TRBJ1-6	TRBD1
TGTGCCAGCAGTAGGGACAGGGCCAATCAGCCCCAGCATTTT	CASSRDRANQPQHF	-	TRBV27	TRBJ1-5	TRBD1
TGTGCCAGCAGTCGAGGACAGGGGCTGAACTATGGCTACACCTTC	CASSRGQGLNYGYTF	-	TRBV6-5	TRBJ1-2	TRBD1
TGTGCCAGCAGCCCAGGCAGAAGTTTGAAGGGCAATCAGCCCCAGCATTTT	CASSPGRSLKGNQPQHF	-	TRBV7-2	TRBJ1-5	-
TGCGCCAGCAGCCAGATGGGACAGAACACTGAAGCTTTCTTT	CASSQMGQNTEAFF	-	TRBV4-3	TRBJ1-1	-
TGTGCCAGCTCACCACAGGGGACAGGGGGACGGGAGCTGTTTTTT	CASSPQGTGGRELFF	once	TRBV18	TRBJ2-2	TRBD1
TGTGCCAGCAGCCAAGATCCCAGGTCCCACGAGCAGTACTTC	CASSQDPRSHEQYF	-	TRBV3-1/TRBV3-2	TRBJ2-7	-
TGTGCCTGGAGTGAGGCTAGCCGAACCATCAATGAGCAGTTCTTC	CAWSEASRTINEQFF	-	TRBV30	TRBJ2-1	-
TGTGCCAGTGATGGGGGACAGGTCAGCAATCAGCCCCAGCATTTT	CASDGGQVSNQPQHF	-	TRBV19	TRBJ1-5	TRBD1
TGTGCCTGGATGCCCTTCCGGGACTCGCAGTACTTC	CAWMPFRDSQYF	-	TRBV30	TRBJ2-7	-
TGCGCCAGCAGCTTCGTGGGGGGGGACCCCTACGAGCAGTACTTC	CASSFVGGDPYEQYF	-	TRBV5-1	TRBJ2-7	TRBD2
TGTGCCAGCAGTTTTGGTCAGGAAGCAGATACGCAGTATTTT	CASSFGQEADTQYF	once	TRBV28	TRBJ2-3	-
TGCGCCAGCAGCCAAGATTGGAGTCGCACAGGCGAGCAGTACTTC	CASSQDWSRTGEQYF	-	TRBV4-3	TRBJ2-7	-
TGTGCCAGACCACCCTCGACTCCCGGGGAGCTGTTTTTT	CARPPSTPGELFF	-	TRBV6-7	TRBJ2-2	-
TGTGCCTGGAGTGAAGGACAGGGAAATCAGCCCCAGCATTTT	CAWSEGQGNQPQHF	-	TRBV30	TRBJ1-5	TRBD1
TGTGCCAGCAGTTTCCCCGACAGGGTTGAGGGTGAAAAACTGTTTTTT	CASSFPDRVEGEKLFF	once	TRBV28	TRBJ1-4	TRBD1
TGTGCCAGCAGTTCCGGGACAGGGGTCTACGAGCAGTACTTC	CASSSGTGVYEQYF	-	TRBV6-2/TRBV6-3	TRBJ2-7	TRBD1
TGTGCCAGCTCAAACAGGGGGAGCTCCTACAATGAGCAGTTCTTC	CASSNRGSSYNEQFF	-	TRBV18	TRBJ2-1	TRBD1
TGTGCCAGCAGTCTCCAGACTACAGGGGGAGAGCAGTACTTC	CASSLQTTGGEQYF	-	TRBV27	TRBJ2-7	TRBD1
TGTGCCAGTAGTGCCAACCTTCTTAGCGGGAGGGTCTACAATGAGCAGTTCTTC	CASSANLLSGRVYNEQFF	-	TRBV19	TRBJ2-1	TRBD2
TGTGCCACCAGCAGAGTTAAGCGGGAGGACTACAATGAGCAGTTCTTC	CATSRVKREDYNEQFF	-	TRBV15	TRBJ2-1	TRBD2
TGTGCCAGTAGCTCCGGGACAGGCATCACCGGGGAGCTGTTTTTT	CASSSGTGITGELFF	-	TRBV19	TRBJ2-2	TRBD1
TGTGCCAGCAGTTTACCAGGGACAAAGTCCCTCTATGGCTACACCTTC	CASSLPGTKSLYGYTF	-	TRBV28	TRBJ1-2	-
TGTGCCAGCAGCGTACAGGGCGAATACACCATATATTTT	CASSVQGEYTIYF	once	TRBV5-4	TRBJ1-3	-
TGTGCCAGCAGCTTAGTGGCTAGCGGGAGGGGGGAGACCCAGTACTTC	CASSLVASGRGETQYF	-	TRBV7-2	TRBJ2-5	TRBD2
TGTGCCAGCACCCGATTTATCGGACAGGGGAACACCGGGGAGCTGTTTTTT	CASTRFIGQGNTGELFF	-	TRBV27	TRBJ2-2	TRBD1
TGTGCCAGCACTACCAGGCCAAGCTCCTACAATGAGCAGTTCTTC	CASTTRPSSYNEQFF	-	TRBV2	TRBJ2-1	-
TGTGCCAGTAGTACCACCCGGGGGGCGTCAGATACGCAGTATTTT	CASSTTRGASDTQYF	-	TRBV19	TRBJ2-3	-
TGTGCCAGTAGTATACTTCCGGCAGGGGGAATATACAATGAGCAGTTCTTC	CASSILPAGGIYNEQFF	-	TRBV19	TRBJ2-1	TRBD1
TGTGCCAGCAGTCTCATCAACAGGGGAATGACTGAAGCTTTCTTT	CASSLINRGMTEAFF	-	TRBV2	TRBJ1-1	TRBD1
TGTGCCAGCTCACCCAACATCTGGGCACAGGATAACAATCAGCCCCAGCATTTT	CASSPNIWAQDNNQPQHF	-	TRBV18	TRBJ1-5	-
TGCGCCAGCAGCTTGACAGGGACTGAAGCTTTCTTT	CASSLTGTEAFF	-	TRBV5-1	TRBJ1-1	-
TGTGCCAGCAGCGTAGGTCTAGCGGGCCTCAATGAGCAGTTCTTC	CASSVGLAGLNEQFF	-	TRBV9	TRBJ2-1	TRBD2
TGTGCCAGCTCCCCTGGGCAGGGGGGTGAAAAACTGTTTTTT	CASSPGQGGEKLFF	-	TRBV18	TRBJ1-4	TRBD1
TGTGCCAGCAGCTCGGTATCCACAGATACGCAGTATTTT	CASSSVSTDTQYF	-	TRBV5-5	TRBJ2-3	-
TGCGCCAGCAGCTTGGCGACTAGCGGGCACACCGGGGAGCTGTTTTTT	CASSLATSGHTGELFF	-	TRBV5-1	TRBJ2-2	TRBD2
TGTGCCAGCAGCTTAGCGTTTGTGGGAGTCAACATGCTGCAGTACTTC	CASSLAFVGVNMLQYF	-	TRBV7-2	TRBJ2-7	-